This entry describes one T cell receptor beta chain. What it recognizes is unknown. At one of its ends the junction is not consistent with the germline gene, which may arise from a read error. This entry is derived from a study of tumor and adjacent non-tumor tissue in lung cancer. Study-level points and caveats: Patients with more diverse tumor TCRs had worse survival. Normal lung showed higher cumulative top 100 clone frequency than tumor.

The length of the CDR3 is 14 residues. Germline lookup yields CDR1 DFQATT and CDR2 SNEGSKA (reference sequence). The template was RNA from unsorted bulk tissue. A modified ARM-PCR protocol with three rounds of nested PCR amplified TCRbeta. TCRdb used MiXCR to reprocess the multiplex PCR reads, holding one entry per CDR3 protein. Here the sample spans 200,000 to 250,000 distinct CDR3 sequences, about two thirds being singletons. This sequence originates from a man aged 60 to 69 with non-small cell lung cancer. Sample: lung tumor tissue. The rearrangement links TRBV20-1 to TRBJ2-3; D remains unclear. CDR3: CSAKSPMSTDMQYF. For the CDR3, the DNA is TGCAGTGCTAAAAGCCCAATGAGCACAGATATGCAGTATTTT.